These T cell receptor beta chains were read from a single sample in a study of T cell clonotyping in hematopoietic cell transplantation. Libraries were prepared by immunoSEQ multiplex PCR; TCRdb keeps only in-frame clonotypes and omits some of them. The table has some 11,000 clones, about 89% seen once. This specimen was PBMCs, taken 180 days after allogeneic stem cell transplant. Receptor source: a male patient aged 60 to 75 who had an allogeneic stem cell transplant from an unrelated donor, so the T cells may come from the graft donor. Some clones in this sample may be carry-over from other donors' samples. The CDR3 runs from the conserved cysteine through the conserved F or W. A D gene is named only where the DNA matches it firmly. Not every row has a clone size; where given, it reads once, few, many or a size class.

clone_size: -
v_call: TRBV7-9
j_call: TRBJ2-7
d_call: -
cdr3_aa: CASSLAGFYEQYF
cdr3_nt: TGTGCCAGCAGCTTAGCAGGGTTCTACGAGCAGTACTTC

clone_size: -
v_call: TRBV19
j_call: TRBJ1-2
d_call: -
cdr3_aa: CASSIYRGYGYTF
cdr3_nt: TGTGCCAGTAGTATCTACCGGGGCTATGGCTACACCTTC

clone_size: -
v_call: TRBV6-6
j_call: TRBJ1-1
d_call: -
cdr3_aa: CASSFDLEAFF
cdr3_nt: TGTGCCAGCAGCTTCGACCTTGAGGCTTTCTTT

clone_size: -
v_call: TRBV19
j_call: TRBJ1-5
d_call: TRBD1
cdr3_aa: CASRQTGETGSNQPQHF
cdr3_nt: TGTGCCAGTAGACAAACCGGGGAGACAGGGAGCAATCAGCCCCAGCATTTT

clone_size: -
v_call: TRBV6-6
j_call: TRBJ1-2
d_call: TRBD1
cdr3_aa: CASSYSPGGDYGYTF
cdr3_nt: TGTGCCAGCAGTTACTCCCCAGGGGGGGACTATGGCTACACCTTC

clone_size: -
v_call: TRBV7-3
j_call: TRBJ1-2
d_call: -
cdr3_aa: CASSLMGSGHRRISDYGYTF
cdr3_nt: TGTGCCAGCAGCTTAATGGGTTCCGGACACCGCCGTATTTCCGACTATGGCTACACCTTC

clone_size: -
v_call: TRBV9
j_call: TRBJ1-1
d_call: -
cdr3_aa: CASSGSNAREAFF
cdr3_nt: TGTGCCAGCAGCGGCTCTAATGCCCGTGAAGCTTTCTTT

clone_size: -
v_call: TRBV19
j_call: TRBJ1-4
d_call: TRBD1
cdr3_aa: CASSILKGADEKLFF
cdr3_nt: TGTGCCAGTAGTATCTTAAAGGGGGCGGACGAAAAACTGTTTTTT

clone_size: -
v_call: TRBV5-6
j_call: TRBJ2-7
d_call: -
cdr3_aa: CASSLVTQRDNSYEQYF
cdr3_nt: TGTGCCAGCAGCTTGGTTACGCAAAGGGACAACTCCTACGAGCAGTACTTC

clone_size: few
v_call: TRBV5-1
j_call: TRBJ1-3
d_call: -
cdr3_aa: CASTTTPGGNTIYF
cdr3_nt: TGCGCCAGCACCACCACGCCAGGAGGAAACACCATATATTTT

clone_size: -
v_call: TRBV7-2
j_call: TRBJ2-7
d_call: -
cdr3_aa: CASSLSAGSYEQYF
cdr3_nt: TGTGCCAGCAGCTTAAGTGCAGGATCCTACGAGCAGTACTTC

clone_size: -
v_call: TRBV19
j_call: TRBJ2-7
d_call: TRBD2
cdr3_aa: CASSISSGAALAGQYF
cdr3_nt: TGTGCCAGTAGTATATCTAGCGGGGCCGCCCTCGCTGGGCAGTACTTC

clone_size: -
v_call: TRBV5-5
j_call: TRBJ2-5
d_call: TRBD1
cdr3_aa: CASSSGQVQETQYF
cdr3_nt: TGTGCCAGCAGTTCCGGACAGGTTCAAGAGACCCAGTACTTC

clone_size: -
v_call: TRBV19
j_call: TRBJ1-4
d_call: -
cdr3_aa: CASSQRGLPEEKLFF
cdr3_nt: TGTGCCAGTAGTCAACGGGGCCTCCCTGAGGAAAAACTGTTTTTT

clone_size: -
v_call: TRBV2
j_call: TRBJ1-6
d_call: TRBD1
cdr3_aa: CASSGDRGVSPLHF
cdr3_nt: TGTGCCAGCAGTGGGGACAGGGGAGTTTCACCCCTCCACTTT

clone_size: once
v_call: TRBV19
j_call: TRBJ1-6
d_call: TRBD1
cdr3_aa: CASSLPGQGHNSPLHF
cdr3_nt: TGTGCCAGTAGCCTACCGGGACAGGGGCACAATTCACCCCTCCACTTT

clone_size: -
v_call: TRBV6-1
j_call: TRBJ1-1
d_call: TRBD1
cdr3_aa: CASSARQGGNTEAFF
cdr3_nt: TGTGCCAGCAGTGCTAGACAGGGGGGGAACACTGAAGCTTTCTTT

clone_size: -
v_call: TRBV19
j_call: TRBJ1-2
d_call: -
cdr3_aa: CASSITEGSPNGYTF
cdr3_nt: TGTGCCAGTAGTATTACGGAAGGGTCCCCAAATGGCTACACCTTC

clone_size: -
v_call: TRBV27
j_call: TRBJ1-1
d_call: -
cdr3_aa: CASLLGAEAFF
cdr3_nt: TGTGCCAGCTTGCTGGGAGCCGAAGCTTTCTTT

clone_size: -
v_call: TRBV9
j_call: TRBJ1-6
d_call: TRBD1
cdr3_aa: CASSYQHSGTGVSPLHF
cdr3_nt: TGTGCCAGCAGCTATCAACACTCCGGGACAGGGGTCTCACCCCTCCACTTT

clone_size: -
v_call: TRBV7-8
j_call: TRBJ2-7
d_call: -
cdr3_aa: CASSLIPYEQYF
cdr3_nt: TGTGCCAGCAGCCTAATCCCCTACGAGCAGTACTTC

clone_size: hyperexpanded
v_call: TRBV5-6
j_call: TRBJ1-4
d_call: -
cdr3_aa: CASSRVGEKLFF
cdr3_nt: TGTGCCAGCAGCCGCGTGGGGGAAAAACTGTTTTTT

clone_size: -
v_call: TRBV4-2
j_call: TRBJ1-6
d_call: TRBD1
cdr3_aa: CASSQGDRVGNSPLHF
cdr3_nt: TGTGCCAGCAGCCAAGGGGACAGGGTGGGTAATTCACCCCTCCACTTT

clone_size: -
v_call: TRBV5-5
j_call: TRBJ1-2
d_call: -
cdr3_aa: CASSEGLYGYTF
cdr3_nt: TGTGCCAGCAGCGAGGGGCTCTATGGCTACACCTTC

clone_size: -
v_call: TRBV5-8
j_call: TRBJ1-6
d_call: -
cdr3_aa: CASSLASGSGSYNSPLHF
cdr3_nt: TGTGCCAGCAGCTTGGCTTCGGGCAGCGGCTCCTATAATTCACCCCTCCACTTT

clone_size: -
v_call: TRBV25-1
j_call: TRBJ1-6
d_call: -
cdr3_aa: CASSELGGTGYSPLHF
cdr3_nt: TGTGCCAGCAGTGAACTGGGTGGCACAGGGTATTCACCCCTCCACTTT

clone_size: -
v_call: TRBV6-5
j_call: TRBJ1-4
d_call: -
cdr3_aa: CASRGVGGGSEKLFF
cdr3_nt: TGTGCCAGCAGGGGCGTCGGGGGGGGTAGTGAAAAACTGTTTTTT

clone_size: few
v_call: TRBV4-3
j_call: TRBJ2-3
d_call: -
cdr3_aa: CASSQEVLRTDTQYF
cdr3_nt: TGCGCCAGCAGCCAAGAGGTCCTGCGCACAGATACGCAGTATTTT

clone_size: -
v_call: TRBV9
j_call: TRBJ2-1
d_call: -
cdr3_aa: CASSLDLRNEQFF
cdr3_nt: TGTGCCAGCAGCTTAGACCTTCGAAATGAGCAGTTCTTC

clone_size: -
v_call: TRBV29-1
j_call: TRBJ1-2
d_call: TRBD1
cdr3_aa: CSVQTAGQGITF
cdr3_nt: TGCAGCGTCCAAACGGCGGGACAGGGGATTACCTTC

clone_size: -
v_call: TRBV9
j_call: TRBJ2-3
d_call: -
cdr3_aa: CASSPGGGRTDTQYF
cdr3_nt: TGTGCCAGCAGCCCCGGAGGGGGGCGCACAGATACGCAGTATTTT

clone_size: -
v_call: TRBV25-1
j_call: TRBJ2-3
d_call: -
cdr3_aa: CASSESDRYRTDTQYF
cdr3_nt: TGTGCCAGCAGTGAATCAGACAGGTATCGCACAGATACGCAGTATTTT

clone_size: -
v_call: TRBV6-5
j_call: TRBJ1-1
d_call: -
cdr3_aa: CASTSTYQTEAFF
cdr3_nt: TGTGCCAGCACCTCGACTTACCAGACTGAAGCTTTCTTT

clone_size: -
v_call: TRBV5-6
j_call: TRBJ2-1
d_call: TRBD1
cdr3_aa: CASSLLQGQGIGNEQFF
cdr3_nt: TGTGCCAGCAGCTTGTTACAGGGGCAGGGAATAGGGAATGAGCAGTTCTTC

clone_size: few
v_call: TRBV27
j_call: TRBJ1-1
d_call: -
cdr3_aa: CASSFFPGTEAFF
cdr3_nt: TGTGCCAGCAGTTTTTTCCCGGGCACTGAAGCTTTCTTT

clone_size: -
v_call: TRBV7-6
j_call: TRBJ1-1
d_call: TRBD1
cdr3_aa: CASSLMEQGAGTEAFF
cdr3_nt: TGTGCCAGCAGCTTAATGGAACAGGGGGCTGGGACTGAAGCTTTCTTT

clone_size: -
v_call: TRBV4-2
j_call: TRBJ1-6
d_call: -
cdr3_aa: CASSQDGGNSPLHF
cdr3_nt: TGTGCCAGCAGCCAAGATGGGGGCAATTCACCCCTCCACTTT

clone_size: -
v_call: TRBV7-7
j_call: TRBJ1-3
d_call: -
cdr3_aa: CASRALGGNTIYF
cdr3_nt: TGTGCCAGCAGGGCGTTGGGAGGAAACACCATATATTTT

clone_size: -
v_call: TRBV6-5
j_call: TRBJ2-5
d_call: TRBD1
cdr3_aa: CASAGGRTQYF
cdr3_nt: TGTGCCAGTGCAGGGGGCCGGACCCAGTACTTC

clone_size: -
v_call: TRBV30
j_call: TRBJ2-3
d_call: TRBD2
cdr3_aa: CAWGASGGDTQYF
cdr3_nt: TGTGCCTGGGGGGCTAGCGGGGGAGATACGCAGTATTTT

clone_size: once
v_call: TRBV7-9
j_call: TRBJ2-7
d_call: -
cdr3_aa: CASSPIGWGRQGIEGEQYF
cdr3_nt: TGTGCCAGCAGCCCAATAGGCTGGGGTAGGCAGGGCATTGAGGGCGAGCAGTACTTC

clone_size: -
v_call: TRBV4-3
j_call: TRBJ1-5
d_call: TRBD1
cdr3_aa: CASSQDKTGTLPQHF
cdr3_nt: TGCGCCAGCAGCCAAGATAAGACAGGGACGTTGCCCCAGCATTTT

clone_size: -
v_call: TRBV5-4
j_call: TRBJ2-3
d_call: -
cdr3_aa: CASSSPVRTDTQYF
cdr3_nt: TGTGCCAGCAGCTCCCCGGTCCGCACAGATACGCAGTATTTT

clone_size: -
v_call: TRBV19
j_call: TRBJ1-1
d_call: -
cdr3_aa: CASSIGPANTEAFF
cdr3_nt: TGTGCCAGTAGTATAGGTCCGGCGAACACTGAAGCTTTCTTT

clone_size: -
v_call: TRBV2
j_call: TRBJ2-3
d_call: -
cdr3_aa: CASSDLITDTQYF
cdr3_nt: TGTGCCAGCAGTGACCTAATCACAGATACGCAGTATTTT

clone_size: -
v_call: TRBV2
j_call: TRBJ1-1
d_call: -
cdr3_aa: CASSPPTEAFF
cdr3_nt: TGTGCCAGCAGTCCCCCCACTGAAGCTTTCTTT

clone_size: -
v_call: TRBV7-2
j_call: TRBJ2-3
d_call: TRBD1
cdr3_aa: CASSQGVGSTDTQYF
cdr3_nt: TGTGCCAGCAGCCAGGGGGTGGGGAGCACAGATACGCAGTATTTT

clone_size: once
v_call: TRBV7-2
j_call: TRBJ1-1
d_call: -
cdr3_aa: CASSLGLRETEAFF
cdr3_nt: TGTGCCAGCAGCTTAGGCTTACGGGAAACTGAAGCTTTCTTT

clone_size: -
v_call: TRBV12-1
j_call: TRBJ1-2
d_call: -
cdr3_aa: CASSQPLTF
cdr3_nt: TGTGCCAGCAGCCAACCTCTCACCTTC

clone_size: -
v_call: TRBV4-3
j_call: TRBJ1-3
d_call: -
cdr3_aa: CASSQDRSFSGNTIYF
cdr3_nt: TGCGCCAGCAGCCAAGATCGTAGCTTCTCTGGAAACACCATATATTTT

clone_size: -
v_call: TRBV6-1
j_call: TRBJ2-7
d_call: TRBD1
cdr3_aa: CASSASGGYEQYF
cdr3_nt: TGTGCCAGCAGTGCCTCAGGGGGCTACGAGCAGTACTTC

clone_size: -
v_call: TRBV29-1
j_call: TRBJ1-4
d_call: -
cdr3_aa: CSVAPTATNEKLFF
cdr3_nt: TGCAGCGTAGCTCCGACAGCAACTAATGAAAAACTGTTTTTT

clone_size: -
v_call: TRBV19
j_call: TRBJ2-4
d_call: -
cdr3_aa: CASSIAGRSAKNIQYF
cdr3_nt: TGTGCCAGTAGTATAGCAGGGAGGAGTGCCAAAAACATTCAGTACTTC

clone_size: -
v_call: TRBV6-5
j_call: TRBJ1-1
d_call: -
cdr3_aa: CASTRGRMNTEAFF
cdr3_nt: TGTGCCAGCACTCGGGGGAGAATGAACACTGAAGCTTTCTTT